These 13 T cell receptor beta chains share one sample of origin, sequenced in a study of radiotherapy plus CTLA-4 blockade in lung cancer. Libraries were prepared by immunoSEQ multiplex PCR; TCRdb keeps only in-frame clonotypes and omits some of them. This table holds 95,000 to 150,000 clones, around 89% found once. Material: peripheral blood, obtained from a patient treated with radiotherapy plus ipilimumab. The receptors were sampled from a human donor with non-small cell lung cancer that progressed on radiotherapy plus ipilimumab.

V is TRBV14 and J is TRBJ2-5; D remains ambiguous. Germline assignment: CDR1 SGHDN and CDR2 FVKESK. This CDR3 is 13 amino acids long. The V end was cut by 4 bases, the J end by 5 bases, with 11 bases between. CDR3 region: CASSRRVWETQYF. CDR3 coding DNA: TGTGCCAGCAGCCGTAGGGTGTGGGAGACCCAGTACTTC. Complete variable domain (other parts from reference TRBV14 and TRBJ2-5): EAGVTQFPSHSVIEKGQTVTLRCDPISGHDNLYWYRRVMGKEIKFLLHFVKESKQDESGMPNNRFLAERTGGTYSTLKVQPAELEDSGVYFCASSRRVWETQYFGPGTRLLVL.

CDR3 amino acids: CSAITHEQFF. In DNA form, the CDR3 reads TGCAGTGCTATAACCCATGAGCAGTTCTTC. The V and J genes are TRBV20-1 and TRBJ2-1; D call uncertain. The CDR3 length is 10 residues. V lost 4 bases and J 8 bases, leaving 6 bases between the germline ends. In germline, CDR1 is DFQATT, CDR2 SNEGSKA (reference sequence).

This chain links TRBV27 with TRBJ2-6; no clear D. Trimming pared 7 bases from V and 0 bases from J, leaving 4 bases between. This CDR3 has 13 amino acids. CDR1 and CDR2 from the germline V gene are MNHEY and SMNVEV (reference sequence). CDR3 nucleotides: TGTGCCAGCAAGAGCTCTGGGGCCAACGTCCTGACTTTC. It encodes CASKSSGANVLTF.

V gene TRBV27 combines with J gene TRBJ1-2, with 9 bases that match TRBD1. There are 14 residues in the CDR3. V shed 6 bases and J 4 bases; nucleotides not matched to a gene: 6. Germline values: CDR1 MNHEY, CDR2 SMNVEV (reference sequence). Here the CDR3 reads CASSAGTGFYGYTF. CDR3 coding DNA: TGTGCCAGCAGCGCCGGGACAGGGTTCTATGGCTACACCTTC.

CDR3 DNA sequence: TGTGCCAGTAGTATGCTCGGGAGTTACGAGCAGTACTTC. Its translation: CASSMLGSYEQYF. The gene calls are TRBV19 and TRBJ2-7, with D maybe TRBD2 (6 bases). CDR1 is LNHDA, CDR2 SQIVND, per germline (reference sequence). The V gene lost 3 bases and the J gene lost 4 bases, with 10 bases spanning the gap. CDR3 length: 13 residues.

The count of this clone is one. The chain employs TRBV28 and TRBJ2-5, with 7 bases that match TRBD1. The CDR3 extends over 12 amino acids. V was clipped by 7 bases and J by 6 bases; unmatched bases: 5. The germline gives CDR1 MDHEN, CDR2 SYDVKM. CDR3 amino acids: CASNTGVKTQYF. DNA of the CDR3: TGTGCCAGCAATACAGGGGTGAAGACCCAGTACTTC. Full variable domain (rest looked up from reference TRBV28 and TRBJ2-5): DVKVTQSSRYLVKRTGEKVFLECVQDMDHENMFWYRQDPGLGLRLIYFSYDVKMKEKGDIPEGYSVSREKKERFSLILESASTNQTSMYLCASNTGVKTQYFGPGTRLLVL.

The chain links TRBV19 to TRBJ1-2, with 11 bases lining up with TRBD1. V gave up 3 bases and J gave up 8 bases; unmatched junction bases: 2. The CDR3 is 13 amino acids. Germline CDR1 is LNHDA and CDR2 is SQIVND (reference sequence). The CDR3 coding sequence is TGTGCCAGTAGTATTGGGACAGGGGGAGGCTACACCTTC. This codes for CASSIGTGGGYTF.

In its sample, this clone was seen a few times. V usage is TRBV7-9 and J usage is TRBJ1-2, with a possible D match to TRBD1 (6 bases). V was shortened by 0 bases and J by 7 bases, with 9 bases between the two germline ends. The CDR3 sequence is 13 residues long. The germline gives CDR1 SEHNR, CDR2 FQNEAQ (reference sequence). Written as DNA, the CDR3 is TGTGCCAGCAGCTTAGCACAGGGCGGTGGCTACACCTTC. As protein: CASSLAQGGGYTF. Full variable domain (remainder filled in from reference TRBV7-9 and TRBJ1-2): DTGVSQNPRHKITKRGQNVTFRCDPISEHNRLYWYRQTLGQGPEFLTYFQNEAQLEKSRLLSDRFSAERPKGSFSTLEIQRTEQGDSAMYLCASSLAQGGGYTFGSGTRLTVV.

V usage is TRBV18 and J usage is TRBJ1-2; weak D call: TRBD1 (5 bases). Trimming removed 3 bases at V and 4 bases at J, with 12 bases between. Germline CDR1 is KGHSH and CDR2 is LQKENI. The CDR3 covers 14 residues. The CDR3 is CASSPPGGGYGYTF. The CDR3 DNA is TGTGCCAGCTCACCCCCGGGGGGGGGCTATGGCTACACCTTC. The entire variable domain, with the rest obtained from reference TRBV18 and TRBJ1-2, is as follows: NAGVMQNPRHLVRRRGQEARLRCSPMKGHSHVYWYRQLPEEGLKFMVYLQKENIIDESGMPKERFSAEFPKEGPSILRIQQVVRGDSAAYFCASSPPGGGYGYTFGSGTRLTVV.

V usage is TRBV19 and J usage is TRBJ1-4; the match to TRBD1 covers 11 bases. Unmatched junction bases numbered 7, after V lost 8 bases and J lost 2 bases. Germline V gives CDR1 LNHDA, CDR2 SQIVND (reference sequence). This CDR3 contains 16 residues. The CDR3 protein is CASRTGGGSTNEKLFF. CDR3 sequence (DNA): TGTGCCAGTCGGACAGGGGGCGGGTCTACTAATGAAAAACTGTTTTTT.

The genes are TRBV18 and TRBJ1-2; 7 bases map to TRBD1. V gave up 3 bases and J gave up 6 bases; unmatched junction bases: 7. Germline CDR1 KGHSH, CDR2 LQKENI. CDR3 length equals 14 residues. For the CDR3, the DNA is TGTGCCAGCTCACCTTCCAGGGGGGAGAATGGCTACACCTTC. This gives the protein CASSPSRGENGYTF.

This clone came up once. The CDR3 here is CASSVGPSLEQYF. The CDR3, as DNA: TGCGCCAGCAGTGTTGGCCCCTCGCTCGAGCAGTACTTC. The chain links TRBV10-1 to TRBJ2-7; D remains unclear. This CDR3 spans 13 amino acids. Germline values: CDR1 WNHNN, CDR2 SYGVQD (reference sequence). The germline V and J ends were trimmed by 4 bases and 6 bases, with 13 bases remaining between them.

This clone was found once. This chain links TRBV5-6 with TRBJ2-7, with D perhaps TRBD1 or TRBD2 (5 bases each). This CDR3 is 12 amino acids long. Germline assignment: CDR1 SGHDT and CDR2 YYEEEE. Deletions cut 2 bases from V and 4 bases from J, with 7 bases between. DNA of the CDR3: TGTGCCAGCAGCTTCGGGGCTTACGAGCAGTACTTC. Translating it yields CASSFGAYEQYF.